This T cell receptor beta chain was retrieved from a study of PD-1 blockade in classical Hodgkin lymphoma. Broader study findings: Whatever underlies the repertoire differences (possibly disease activity or prior therapy) remains undefined. TCR diversity at baseline was reported to be reduced in newly diagnosed patients relative to healthy donors.

Stated time point: newly diagnosed, previously untreated cHL patient sample. The authors used newly diagnosed, untreated classical Hodgkin lymphoma PBMCs as comparison. TCRdb's copy holds only in-frame clones and misses some; the assay was immunoSEQ multiplex PCR. This table has fewer than 35,000 clones, 90% to 95% appearing once. The germline CDR1 and CDR2 sequences are SGHTA and FQGNSA. This CDR3 is 14 amino acids long. The germline V and J ends were trimmed by 5 bases and 4 bases, with 12 bases remaining between them. Note on this clone: Its antigen remains unknown.

Sequencing used peripheral blood mononuclear cells (PBMCs). The clonotype was recovered from a human donor with classical Hodgkin lymphoma. V gene TRBV7-2 combines with J gene TRBJ2-1; no clear D gene. The DNA for the CDR3 is TGTGCCAGCAGCGTCGGAGTAGGGTACAATGAGCAGTTCTTC. Translated: CASSVGVGYNEQFF. The full variable domain, with the rest looked up from reference TRBV7-2 and TRBJ2-1, is GAGVSQSPSNKVTEKGKDVELRCDPISGHTALYWYRQSLGQGLEFLIYFQGNSAPDKSGLPSDRFSAERTGGSVSTLTIQRTQQEDSAVYLCASSVGVGYNEQFFGPGTRLTVL.